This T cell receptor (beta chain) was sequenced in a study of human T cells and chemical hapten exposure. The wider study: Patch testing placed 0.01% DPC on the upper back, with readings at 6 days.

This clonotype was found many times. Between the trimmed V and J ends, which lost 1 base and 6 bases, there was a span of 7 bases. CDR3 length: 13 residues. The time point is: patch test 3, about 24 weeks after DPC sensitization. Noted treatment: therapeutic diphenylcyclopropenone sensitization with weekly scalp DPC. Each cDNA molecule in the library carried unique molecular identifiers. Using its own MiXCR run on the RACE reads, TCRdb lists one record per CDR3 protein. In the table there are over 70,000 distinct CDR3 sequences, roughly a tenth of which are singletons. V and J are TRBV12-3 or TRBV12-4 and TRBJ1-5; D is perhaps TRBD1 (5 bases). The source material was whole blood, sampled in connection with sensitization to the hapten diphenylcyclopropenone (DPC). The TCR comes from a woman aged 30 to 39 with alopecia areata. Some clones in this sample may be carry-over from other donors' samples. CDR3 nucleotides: TGTGCCAGCAGTTTAGGGGGCAGTCAGCCCCAGCATTTT. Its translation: CASSLGGSQPQHF.